Listed below are T cell receptor beta chains from one sample, sequenced in a study of blood T cell repertoires in COVID-19. The method was immunoSEQ multiplex PCR; TCRdb's version includes in-frame clones alone and lacks a portion of them. The table includes 35,000 to 45,000 clones, 80% to 90% detected once. What was sequenced was peripheral blood. The source of these receptors is a woman between 65 and 79 years old in a cohort sampled during active COVID-19. Both conserved end residues are part of each CDR3. The D gene is left open where the match is weak. Clone size appears in some rows only: once, few, many, or a class for an expanded clone.

.,.,TRBV6-5,TRBJ2-3,TGTGCCAGCAGTCTCATGGGAGAGGGAACAGATACGCAGTATTTT,CASSLMGEGTDTQYF
.,TRBD2,TRBV6-5,TRBJ2-3,TGTGCCAGCAGTTACCCCGACGGGAGGGGCACAGATACGCAGTATTTT,CASSYPDGRGTDTQYF
.,TRBD2,TRBV11-2,TRBJ2-3,TGTGCCAGCAGCTTCCTTTCGTCTGCGGGAGTTGCAGATACGCAGTATTTT,CASSFLSSAGVADTQYF
.,TRBD2,TRBV7-3,TRBJ2-3,TGTGCCAGCAGCGGACAAACGGGGGGTACGCAGTATTTT,CASSGQTGGTQYF
.,.,TRBV10-3,TRBJ2-1,TGTGCCATCAAGGGACTGTATGATGAGCAGTTCTTC,CAIKGLYDEQFF
.,.,TRBV19,TRBJ1-2,TGTGCCAGTAGTATGGCGGCAACATATTATGGCTACACCTTC,CASSMAATYYGYTF
.,.,TRBV10-3,TRBJ2-7,TGTGCCACCACGGGAAGCTCCTACGAGCAGTACTTC,CATTGSSYEQYF
.,TRBD2,TRBV6-5,TRBJ2-7,TGTGCCAGTGGGGACTACGCGGAGAATTCCTACGAGCAGTACTTC,CASGDYAENSYEQYF
.,.,TRBV28,TRBJ2-7,TGTGCCAGCAGTTTATCTCTCGACGAGCAGTACTTC,CASSLSLDEQYF
.,TRBD2,TRBV6-5,TRBJ2-7,TGTGCCAGCAGTTACAGTAGCGGGAGGGGCAACGAGCAGTACTTC,CASSYSSGRGNEQYF
.,TRBD1,TRBV30,TRBJ1-3,TGTGCCTGGACGGGACAGAGCTCTGGAAACACCATATATTTT,CAWTGQSSGNTIYF
.,TRBD2,TRBV5-1,TRBJ2-1,TGCGCCAGCAGCGCGGGACTAGCAAACAATGAGCAGTTCTTC,CASSAGLANNEQFF
.,TRBD2,TRBV5-4,TRBJ2-7,TGTGCCAGCAGCTTGGCGGGAGGGCCCTACGAGCAGTACTTC,CASSLAGGPYEQYF
.,TRBD1,TRBV16,TRBJ2-7,TGTGCCAGCAGCCGTAGACAGGGGGCAAGCTCCTACGAGCAGTACTTC,CASSRRQGASSYEQYF
few,TRBD2,TRBV11-3,TRBJ2-1,TGTGCCAGCAGCTTAGAGCCAGCGGGAACCTACAATGAGCAGTTCTTC,CASSLEPAGTYNEQFF
.,.,TRBV5-4,TRBJ1-5,TGTGCCAGCAGCTTCGGGGGCAATCAGCCCCAGCATTTT,CASSFGGNQPQHF
.,TRBD1,TRBV20-1,TRBJ2-7,TGCAGTGCTAGTTCCGGGACAGGGGCCTACGAGCAGTACTTC,CSASSGTGAYEQYF